Presented here are 32 T cell receptor delta chains from one specimen sequenced in a study of gammadelta T cells in human blood. TCRdb repeated clone calling on the RT-PCR reads with CATT. The sample holds roughly 210 delta-chain clones, 15% to 20% seen once. The sequencing input was non-Vgamma9Vdelta2 gamma-delta T cells from cord blood. These receptors originate from a newborn.

On this clone itself: Since a much larger clone is just one base distant, this may be a read error. V is TRAV29/DV5 and J is TRDJ2; TRDD3 matches at 12 bases. TCRdb lists no J gene, so it was determined here by aligning the DNA to germline. Trimming took 1 base from V and 12 from J; bases not matched to a gene: 31. The length of the CDR3 is 22 residues. CDR1 is NSMFDY and CDR2 is ISSIKDK in the germline V gene. CDR3 sequence: CAASNTGVILGDTPMYTDKLFF. In DNA, the CDR3 is TGTGCAGCAAGCAACACGGGGGTCATACTGGGGGATACCCCGATGTACACCGATAAACTCTTCTTT.

Note on this clone: A much larger clone lies one base from this, so it may be a read error. This chain connects TRDV1 to TRDJ1; 10 positions match TRDD3. Germline assignment: CDR1 TSWWSYY and CDR2 QGS. The CDR3 spans 19 residues. V gave up 2 bases and J gave up 0 bases; unmatched junction bases: 12. The CDR3 DNA reads TGTGCTCTTGGGGAAAGCCCGGGGGATACGCGGCGGCACACCGATAAACTCATCTTT. It encodes CALGESPGDTRRHTDKLIF.

This clone was detected a few times. This chain links TRDV2 with TRDJ2; 7 bases match TRDD3. Trimming took 3 bases from V and 4 from J; bases not matched to a gene: 1. CDR1 is GEAIGNYY, CDR2 EKD, per germline. CDR3 length: 13 residues. The CDR3 DNA follows: TGTGCCTGTGACTACTGGGGGACAGCACAACTCTTCTTT. Translating gives CACDYWGTAQLFF.

This clone was seen a few times. J is TRDJ1 and V is TRDV3, with 8 bases lining up with TRDD2. The V gene's germline CDR1 is TVYSNPD and CDR2 GDNSRS (reference sequence). The CDR3 is 23 amino acids. Trimming at V came to 1 base and at J to 1 base, leaving 32 bases not matched to a gene. The CDR3 region has the DNA TGTGCCTTTAAAAAGTCGCACATCTTCCTACCCTCGATACGACGGGGCCCCACCGATAAACTCATCTTT. It encodes CAFKKSHIFLPSIRRGPTDKLIF.

The J gene is TRDJ1, the V gene TRDV1, with D perhaps being TRDD1, TRDD2 or TRDD3 (5 bases each). The J gene was not available in TCRdb and was assigned here by matching the DNA to germline segments. The CDR3 spans 21 residues. The germline gives CDR1 TSWWSYY, CDR2 QGS. V dropped 5 bases and J dropped 1 base, with 32 bases sitting between them. CDR3: CALGPQSPTRIEIGGTDKLIF. The CDR3 DNA follows: TGTGCTCTTGGGCCCCAATCGCCTACGAGGATAGAAATCGGTGGCACCGATAAACTCATCTTT.

This sequence joins TRDV1 and TRDJ1; 10 nucleotides align to TRDD3. Per the germline V gene, CDR1 is TSWWSYY and CDR2 is QGS. V trimming: 3 bases; J trimming: 7 bases; junction bases outside the gene matches: 26. CDR3 size: 21 residues. The CDR3 region is CALGDSQIFLPETGGWSKLIF. The CDR3 DNA is TGTGCTCTTGGGGACTCCCAGATTTTCCTACCCGAGACTGGGGGATGGAGTAAACTCATCTTT.

This clone has only a few counts. This could be a read error, since a much larger clone is one nucleotide away. V usage is TRDV1 and J usage is TRDJ1; possibly TRDD2 for D (6 bases). The CDR3 spans 15 residues. Germline CDR1 is TSWWSYY and CDR2 is QGS. The CDR3 region has the DNA TGTGCTATTGGGGAACGGGGCCTTCCAAACTCCCAAGTCATCTTT. This encodes CAIGERGLPNSQVIF.

Within the sample, this clone is large. V gene TRDV1 combines with J gene TRDJ1; D is unresolved. This CDR3 contains 12 residues. Germline lookup yields CDR1 TSWWSYY and CDR2 QGS. With 7 bases removed from V and 3 bases from J, the gap between germline ends came to 9 bases. DNA of the CDR3: TGTGCTCTTGCCCTATACTCCGATAAACTCATCTTT. Translation: CALALYSDKLIF.

The J gene is TRDJ3, the V gene TRDV2; 13 bases are shared with TRDD3. The J gene, left out of TCRdb, was set here by checking the DNA against germline. The CDR3 has 19 amino acids. Trimming at V came to 2 bases and at J to 0 bases, leaving 3 bases not matched to a gene. Germline CDR1 and CDR2: GEAIGNYY and EKD. The CDR3 spells CACDILGDTRSWDTRQMFF. The DNA for the CDR3 is TGTGCCTGTGACATACTGGGGGATACGCGCTCCTGGGACACCCGACAGATGTTTTTC.

This clone has a single count. A read error may be the cause here, since a much bigger clone is one base away. The J gene is TRDJ1, the V gene TRAV38-2/DV8, with D possibly being TRDD3 (6 bases). TCRdb carries no J gene annotation; the J gene was assigned here by matching the DNA with germline. The length of the CDR3 is 17 residues. Trimming stripped 3 bases from V and 4 bases from J, with 22 bases between. Germline-derived CDR1 and CDR2 are TSESDYY and QEAYKQQN. The CDR3 region has the DNA TGTGCTTATAGGACCGGTTGGGGGCGGGCGTACAACGATAAACTCATCTTT. The encoded protein is CAYRTGWGRAYNDKLIF.

This clone was found a few times. The V and J genes are TRDV3 and TRDJ1, with D tentatively TRDD3 (6 bases). The CDR3 is 13 amino acids. Per the germline V gene, CDR1 is TVYSNPD and CDR2 is GDNSRS (reference sequence). The V and J ends lost 2 bases and 0 bases respectively, with 10 bases between them. This CDR3 is CAFGGLDTDKLIF. The CDR3, as DNA: TGTGCCTTTGGGGGACTAGACACCGATAAACTCATCTTT.

The chain is built from TRDV1 and TRDJ1; TRDD3 aligns across 7 bases. This CDR3 is built from 19 residues. J was trimmed by 0 bases and V by 6 bases; bases with no gene match: 19. Germline V gene data show CDR1 as TSWWSYY and CDR2 as QGS. CDR3 nucleotides: TGTGCTCTTGGAGAAAACCCGGGGGATCCGCGGCGGCACACCGATAAACTCATCTTT. Translating it yields CALGENPGDPRRHTDKLIF.

The rearrangement uses TRAV29/DV5 and TRDJ1; TRDD3 agrees at 13 bases. As TCRdb names no J gene, one was assigned here on the basis of a DNA match to germline. CDR1 NSMFDY and CDR2 ISSIKDK come from the germline V gene. The CDR3 is made up of 21 amino acids. The CDR3 loop is CAFPIIPQVLGDTRNADKLIF. In DNA form, the CDR3 reads TGTGCCTTCCCTATAATTCCACAAGTACTGGGGGATACGCGTAACGCCGATAAACTCATCTTT.

In its sample, this clone ranks as large. Other DNA sequences of this sample code for an identical CDR3. The J gene is TRDJ1, the V gene TRDV3; TRDD3 agrees at 11 bases. CDR3 size: 25 residues. The J segment lost 0 bases and the V segment lost 2 bases, leaving 35 bases of the junction unmatched. Germline V gene data show CDR1 as TVYSNPD and CDR2 as GDNSRS (reference sequence). The CDR3 sequence: CAFDWGPSYEISWGIRHWYTDKLIF. The CDR3 DNA is TGTGCCTTTGACTGGGGGCCTTCCTACGAGATTAGTTGGGGGATACGACACTGGTACACCGATAAACTCATCTTT.

This clone counts as hyperexpanded (1% or more). The J gene is TRDJ1, the V gene TRDV1; 8 bases fit TRDD3. The V and J ends lost 1 base and 0 bases, in that order; junction bases with no gene match: 13. The CDR3 has 19 amino acids. Per the germline V gene, CDR1 is TSWWSYY and CDR2 is QGS. The CDR3 loop is CALGERIRGYSSYTDKLIF. The CDR3 DNA sequence: TGTGCTCTTGGGGAACGTATTAGGGGATACTCCTCGTACACCGATAAACTCATCTTT.

This clone has only a few counts. The rearrangement joins TRAV38-2/DV8 to TRDJ1, with 7 bases identical to TRDD3. This CDR3 comprises 28 residues. Germline V gene sequence: CDR1 TSESDYY, CDR2 QEAYKQQN. V lost 0 bases, J lost 0 bases, and 41 bases stayed unmatched. CDR3 in DNA: TGTGCTTATAGGAGCGCGTTGGGTAGTTACCCCACCCGCAAAACTTGGGGGACTCCATATCTGTACACCGATAAACTCATCTTT. Residues: CAYRSALGSYPTRKTWGTPYLYTDKLIF.

This clone is hyperexpanded by share. This chain connects TRDV1 to TRDJ1; tentative D call: TRDD3 (5 bases). The germline V and J ends were trimmed by 0 bases and 1 base, with 21 bases remaining between them. CDR1 TSWWSYY and CDR2 QGS come from the germline V gene. CDR3 length equals 19 residues. The CDR3 DNA reads as TGTGCTCTTGGGGAACTGCTGCTTTGGGGTCCTTGGGGCACCGATAAACTCATCTTT. Its translation is CALGELLLWGPWGTDKLIF.

This clone was picked up a small number of times. A much larger clonotype is one base distant, so this may be a read error. The chain is built from TRDV1 and TRDJ1, with 7 bases identical to TRDD3. The CDR3 spans 16 residues. V lost 3 bases and J lost 3; bases outside the gene matches: 10. Germline V CDR1 and CDR2: TSWWSYY, QGS. The CDR3 spells CALGDPGYAISDKLIF. The CDR3 DNA is TGTGCTCTTGGGGACCCTGGATACGCTATATCCGATAAACTCATCTTT.

This clone was observed a few times. The rearrangement uses TRAV38-2/DV8 and TRDJ1, with 10 bases that match TRDD3. The V gene end was trimmed by 0 bases and the J gene end by 1 base; junction bases not matched to a gene: 30. The CDR3 contains 25 residues. Germline values: CDR1 TSESDYY, CDR2 QEAYKQQN. Written as DNA, the CDR3 is TGTGCTTATAGGAGCGCGTGGGTCCACGGGGTGTTTCAGGGGGATACGTTCCTCACCACCGATAAACTCATCTTT. This codes for CAYRSAWVHGVFQGDTFLTTDKLIF.

This clone was picked up a small number of times. The rearrangement joins TRDV1 to TRDJ1; D not resolved. TCRdb offers no J gene call, so here the DNA was matched to germline to obtain one. V was cut by 0 bases and J by 8 bases, with 7 bases left in between. In germline, CDR1 is TSWWSYY, CDR2 QGS. The length of the CDR3 is 12 residues. The CDR3 here is CALGELGVKLIF. The CDR3 coding sequence is TGTGCTCTTGGGGAACTAGGAGTCAAACTCATCTTT.

This clone qualifies as hyperexpanded. V gene TRAV29/DV5 combines with J gene TRDJ1, with 13 bases aligning to TRDD3. The length of the CDR3 is 17 residues. Germline CDR1 is NSMFDY and CDR2 is ISSIKDK. V lost 0 bases to trimming and J lost 3 bases; unmatched junction nucleotides: 8. The CDR3: CAASAPVLGDTADKLIF. Written as DNA, the CDR3 is TGTGCAGCAAGCGCCCCTGTACTGGGGGATACGGCCGATAAACTCATCTTT.

The V gene is TRDV3, the J gene TRDJ1; TRDD3 aligns across 8 bases. The J gene, left out of TCRdb, was set here by checking the DNA against germline. The V segment lost 5 bases and the J segment 2 bases; nucleotides outside the gene matches: 34. The CDR3 is 22 residues long. Per the germline V gene, CDR1 is TVYSNPD and CDR2 is GDNSRS (reference sequence). The CDR3: CAHHAYGPYPGDYWGGTDKLIF. CDR3 bases: TGTGCCCACCATGCCTACGGACCTTATCCGGGGGATTACTGGGGGGGGACCGATAAACTCATCTTT.

The chain has TRDV3 and TRDJ2; 7 nucleotides align to TRDD2. Germline V gives CDR1 TVYSNPD, CDR2 GDNSRS (reference sequence). V was pared by 4 bases and J by 0 bases, with 11 bases of the junction left unmatched. The CDR3 runs to 16 residues. CDR3: CASRSYGVPLTAQLFF. For the CDR3, the DNA is TGTGCCTCCCGTTCCTACGGGGTCCCTTTGACAGCACAACTCTTCTTT.

Regarding this clone: An end of the junction differs from the germline gene, which may be a read error. Other DNA sequences within the sample encode an identical CDR3. This chain joins TRDV2 and TRDJ1, with 8 positions matching TRDD3. In the absence of a J gene in TCRdb, the DNA was matched to germline to assign it here. Germline CDR1 is GEAIGNYY and CDR2 is EKD. The CDR3 runs to 15 residues. The CDR3 spells CACAGLGDSQPKLIF. For the CDR3, the DNA is TGTGCATGTGCAGGCCTGGGGGACTCCCAACCGAAACTCATCTTT.

The chain links TRAV29/DV5 to TRDJ1; weak D call: TRDD3 (7 bases). Trimming removed 0 bases at V and 7 bases at J, with 43 bases between. CDR3 length equals 23 residues. Germline V gives CDR1 NSMFDY, CDR2 ISSIKDK. The CDR3 sequence is CAASASVLGITTGPSPRAGKLIF. The DNA of the CDR3 is TGTGCAGCAAGCGCTTCGGTACTGGGGATAACGACGGGCCCTTCCCCGCGAGCAGGTAAACTCATCTTT.

This chain uses TRDV2 with TRDJ1; 12 bases line up with TRDD3. Germline V CDR1 and CDR2: GEAIGNYY, EKD. J was trimmed by 0 bases and V by 6 bases; bases with no gene match: 16. This CDR3 comprises 19 residues. The CDR3 region has the DNA TGTGCCTGTTCCCATTCCGCGTACTGGGGGATACCCTACACCGATAAACTCATCTTT. This gives the protein CACSHSAYWGIPYTDKLIF.

The chain combines TRDV2 with TRDJ3, with 12 bases lining up with TRDD3. The J gene comes from matching the DNA to germline here; TCRdb lacks it. The CDR3 is made up of 19 amino acids. Per germline, CDR1 GEAIGNYY and CDR2 EKD. Trimming cost V 0 bases and J 0 bases; bases outside gene matches: 2. The CDR3 nucleotides read TGTGCCTGTGACACCGTACTGGGGGATACCTCCTGGGACACCCGACAGATGTTTTTC. Its translation is CACDTVLGDTSWDTRQMFF.

V usage is TRDV3 and J usage is TRDJ1; TRDD3 matches 10 bases. TCRdb records no J gene; here it was assigned by comparing the DNA to germline. The J segment lost 0 bases and the V segment lost 3 bases, leaving 16 bases of the junction unmatched. The CDR3 extends over 18 amino acids. In germline, CDR1 is TVYSNPD, CDR2 GDNSRS (reference sequence). CDR3 region: CAFLIRPSTGGYTDKLIF. The DNA of the CDR3 is TGTGCCTTCCTAATCCGTCCTAGTACTGGGGGATACACCGATAAACTCATCTTT.

This clone was counted between two and nine times. V gene TRDV3 combines with J gene TRDJ1; D perhaps matches TRDD3 (5 bases). The length of the CDR3 is 16 residues. From germline, CDR1 is TVYSNPD and CDR2 GDNSRS (reference sequence). V lost 4 bases to trimming and J lost 4 bases, with 25 bases between them. Written as DNA, the CDR3 is TGTGCCTCCTTACTCCGACTTCGCTGGGACGGCGATAAACTCATCTTT. It yields the protein CASLLRLRWDGDKLIF.

Comment on this clone: This may be a read error: a much more frequent sequence differs by one nucleotide. Other DNA sequences in the same sample also yield this CDR3. The J gene is TRDJ1, the V gene TRDV1; TRDD3 might be the D (6 bases). Germline V lookup: CDR1 TSWWSYY, CDR2 QGS. The CDR3 is made up of 16 amino acids. CDR3 DNA sequence: TGTGCTCTAGGGGGCGTTGGGGGTTTTTACACCGATAAACTCATCTTT. Translating gives CALGGVGGFYTDKLIF.

This clone is deemed large (0.1 to 1%). The V and J genes are TRDV1 and TRDJ1; TRDD2 is a possible D gene (5 bases). CDR1 is TSWWSYY and CDR2 is QGS in the germline V gene. V was shortened by 2 bases and J by 5 bases, with 24 bases between the two germline ends. The CDR3 totals 18 residues. In DNA, the CDR3 is TGTGCTCTTGGGGAAACCTTCGGTCCCCCCACCACTCGGGATAAACTCATCTTT. Translation gives CALGETFGPPTTRDKLIF.

This clone was picked up a small number of times. The V and J genes are TRDV2 and TRDJ1, with 11 bases lining up with TRDD3. Germline V gives CDR1 GEAIGNYY, CDR2 EKD. Unmatched junction bases numbered 9, after V lost 0 bases and J lost 4 bases. The CDR3 is 17 amino acids. This CDR3 is CACDTELRTGGYDKLIF. In DNA, the CDR3 is TGTGCCTGTGACACCGAACTGCGTACTGGGGGATACGATAAACTCATCTTT.